Presented here are 14 T cell receptor beta chains from one specimen sequenced in a study of T cell repertoires in cytomegalovirus infection. TCRdb reprocessed the reads via MiXCR and lists one record per CDR3 protein. This table has some 920,000 distinct CDR3 sequences, 30% to 40% appearing once. These receptors are not linked to any known antigen. Specimen: cultured CD8+ T cells from PBMCs, collected from culture after CMV antigen stimulation. The receptors originated from a human donor in good health (CMV status not recorded). Some clones in this sample may be carry-over from other donors' samples.

This clonotype was counted a few times. This chain joins TRBV19 and TRBJ2-2, with a possible D match to TRBD1 (6 bases). The ends were cut back, 5 bases at V and 3 bases at J, with 13 bases in the middle. Germline CDR1 and CDR2: LNHDA and SQIVND (reference sequence). The CDR3 is 15 residues long. CDR3 nucleotide sequence: TGTGCCAGTAGTCTCCTGACAGGCTACACCGGGGAGCTGTTTTTT. It codes for CASSLLTGYTGELFF.

J is TRBJ2-7 and V is TRBV4-2, with unresolved D. This CDR3 has 11 residues. V was trimmed by 1 base and J by 9 bases, leaving 7 bases between them. Germline CDR1 LGHNA, CDR2 YNFKEQ. CDR3 sequence (DNA): TGTGCCAGCAGCCAAGGGATGGTGCAGTACGTC. Its protein is CASSQGMVQYV.

This clonotype was detected a few times. This chain uses TRBV7-2 with TRBJ2-1, with D possibly being TRBD1 (6 bases). The V gene lost 5 bases and the J gene lost 6 bases, with 20 bases spanning the gap. Per germline, CDR1 SGHTA and CDR2 FQGNSA. The CDR3 spans 16 residues. The CDR3 coding sequence is TGTGCCAGCAGCCAGGGCAGGTACAGGGAAACCAATGAGCAGTTCTTC. The encoded protein is CASSQGRYRETNEQFF.

This clonotype was detected a few times. The J gene is TRBJ2-5, the V gene TRBV6-1, with 12 bases lining up with TRBD2. V shed 1 base and J 13 bases; nucleotides not matched to a gene: 4. CDR3 length: 13 amino acids. In germline, CDR1 is MNHNS, CDR2 SASEGT. CDR3 sequence: CASSEGLAGDLYF. The CDR3 region has the DNA TGTGCCAGCAGTGAAGGACTAGCGGGGGACCTGTACTTC.

The J gene is TRBJ1-2, the V gene TRBV5-4; D call uncertain. Between the trimmed V and J ends, which lost 10 bases and 4 bases, there was a span of 17 bases. Germline CDR1 is SGHNT and CDR2 is YYREEE (reference sequence). This CDR3 is built from 13 residues. The CDR3 sequence: CAGSDPSFYGYTF. CDR3 nucleotide sequence: TGTGCCGGTTCGGACCCCTCGTTCTATGGCTACACCTTC.

This chain uses TRBV6-6 with TRBJ1-6, with unresolved D. CDR3 length: 16 amino acids. The V and J ends lost 0 bases and 1 base respectively, with 7 bases between them. The V gene's germline CDR1 is MNHNY and CDR2 SVGAGI (reference sequence). The CDR3, as DNA: TGTGCCAGCAGTTACTCCTGGGGATCCTATAATTCACCCCTCCACTTT. The encoded protein is CASSYSWGSYNSPLHF.

This clonotype has a handful of counts. This chain joins TRBV27 and TRBJ2-2; possibly TRBD2 for D (5 bases). From germline, CDR1 is MNHEY and CDR2 SMNVEV (reference sequence). This CDR3 region has 14 residues. Trimming cost V 4 bases and J 1 base, with 7 bases left between them. The CDR3 reads CASSYGMNTGELFF. DNA of the CDR3: TGTGCCAGCAGTTACGGGATGAACACCGGGGAGCTGTTTTTT.

V gene TRBV27 combines with J gene TRBJ2-7; possible D gene TRBD2, 7 bases. CDR1 MNHEY and CDR2 SMNVEV come from the germline V gene (reference sequence). CDR3 length: 14 residues. Trimming left V 8 bases short and J 7 bases short, with 21 bases between. The CDR3 loop is CASSPAGGAWEQYV. The CDR3 DNA is TGTGCCAGCTCACCGGCTGGGGGGGCTTGGGAGCAGTACGTC.

V gene TRBV4-1 combines with J gene TRBJ1-2; no definite D call. CDR3 size: 15 residues. V was trimmed by 0 bases and J by 4 bases, leaving 12 bases between them. Germline lookup yields CDR1 MGHRA and CDR2 YSYEKL. This CDR3 is CASSQEERASYGYTF. CDR3 nucleotide sequence: TGCGCCAGCAGCCAAGAAGAGCGGGCCTCCTATGGCTACACCTTC.

The genes are TRBV9 and TRBJ1-1; D ambiguous. The CDR3 covers 15 residues. The germline CDR1 and CDR2 sequences are SGDLS and YYNGEE. V lost 3 bases, J lost 5 bases, and 17 bases lay in between. The CDR3 here is CASSAVARGLTEAFF. Written as DNA, the CDR3 is TGTGCCAGCAGCGCCGTGGCCCGGGGATTGACTGAAGCTTTCTTT.

The V and J genes are TRBV7-9 and TRBJ2-7; D uncertain. V dropped 7 bases and J dropped 0 bases, with 10 bases sitting between them. CDR3 length: 13 residues. CDR1 and CDR2 from the germline V gene are SEHNR and FQNEAQ (reference sequence). CDR3: CASTPVSSYEQYV. The CDR3 DNA reads TGTGCCAGCACCCCAGTGAGCTCCTACGAGCAGTACGTC.

This clonotype has at least ten counts. The chain combines TRBV27 with TRBJ2-2; TRBD2 aligns across 8 bases. V shed 7 bases and J 6 bases; nucleotides not matched to a gene: 10. CDR1 and CDR2 from the germline V gene are MNHEY and SMNVEV (reference sequence). The CDR3 is 15 amino acids. CDR3 sequence reads: CASKTGGSSAGELFF. The DNA of the CDR3 is TGTGCCAGCAAAACGGGAGGGTCTAGCGCCGGGGAGCTGTTTTTT.

The genes are TRBV10-3 and TRBJ2-7; 11 positions agree with TRBD1. Germline V gene lookup returns CDR1 ENHRY and CDR2 SYGVKD. This CDR3 is 12 amino acids long. V was pared by 11 bases and J by 6 bases, with 6 bases of the junction left unmatched. CDR3 sequence (DNA): TGTGCCGTTGGACAGGGGGCCAGCGAGCAGTACTTC. Its protein is CAVGQGASEQYF.

The V and J genes are TRBV12-3 or TRBV12-4 and TRBJ1-2; no reliable D call. V lost 5 bases and J lost 7, with 11 bases in between. The CDR3 is made up of 12 amino acids. CDR3 in DNA: TGTGCCAGCAGTCCCCTTGGGGTTGGCTACACCTTC. Amino acid sequence: CASSPLGVGYTF.